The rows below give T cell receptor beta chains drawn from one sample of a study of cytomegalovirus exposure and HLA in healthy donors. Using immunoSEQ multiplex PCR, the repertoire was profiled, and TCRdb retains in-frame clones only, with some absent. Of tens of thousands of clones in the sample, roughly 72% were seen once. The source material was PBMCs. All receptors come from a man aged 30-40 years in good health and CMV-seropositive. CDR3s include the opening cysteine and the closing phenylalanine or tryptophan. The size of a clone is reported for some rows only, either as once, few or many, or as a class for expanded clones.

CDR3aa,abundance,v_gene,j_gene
CASSQEMGLGSYNEQFF,NA,TRBV4-1,TRBJ2-1
CASNQQNTPLHF,NA,TRBV19,TRBJ1-6
CASRDSSGSFRAKNIQYF,NA,TRBV5-1,TRBJ2-4
CASSPVTGEGGYTF,NA,TRBV18,TRBJ1-2
CASSPQGGTDTQYF,NA,TRBV4-2,TRBJ2-3
CASTIQGQNTGELFF,NA,TRBV6-6,TRBJ2-2
CASSVNWGLLNTGELFF,NA,TRBV6-4,TRBJ2-2
CASSYQGGNQPQHF,NA,TRBV7-9,TRBJ1-5
CASSVASIRTTDTQYF,NA,TRBV9,TRBJ2-3
CASSLVGNTIYF,NA,TRBV6-6,TRBJ1-3
CASSPRDSLSGANVLTF,many,TRBV9,TRBJ2-6
CASSLGGGSNEQFF,NA,TRBV2,TRBJ2-1
CASSADEKLFF,few,TRBV2,TRBJ1-4
CASSSGTGPNTGELFF,NA,TRBV6-6,TRBJ2-2
CAWSVDARFYTDTQYF,NA,TRBV30,TRBJ2-3
CAIGDRGRNQPQHF,NA,TRBV10-3,TRBJ1-5
CASSLWGVGSGTNEQFF,NA,TRBV5-6,TRBJ2-1
CASSGTGGTDEQFF,NA,TRBV5-1,TRBJ2-1
CASRLGGAQYNEQFF,NA,TRBV27,TRBJ2-1
CASSDGRNFYGYTF,NA,TRBV9,TRBJ1-2
CASSPNPGSESGDQPQHF,NA,TRBV4-1,TRBJ1-5
CASSLGWGTGPQETQYF,NA,TRBV5-1,TRBJ2-5
CASSEGGGGSNQPQHF,once,TRBV6-1,TRBJ1-5
CASSVGAQLQETQYF,NA,TRBV9,TRBJ2-5
CASSIISGTGQETQYF,few,TRBV19,TRBJ2-5
CASGLPSKTGQGYYNEQFF,NA,TRBV12-5,TRBJ2-1
CASSLGAGAHYGYTF,NA,TRBV7-9,TRBJ1-2
CASRLGTGRVYEQYF,NA,TRBV27,TRBJ2-7
CASPTGVWDGYTF,NA,TRBV2,TRBJ1-2
CASISSGGDYGYTF,NA,TRBV19,TRBJ1-2
CASRGGLAGGLYEQYF,few,TRBV6-1,TRBJ2-7
CATSRDLPGQGHQPQHF,NA,TRBV15,TRBJ1-5
CASSVTGQNTEAFF,NA,TRBV9,TRBJ1-1
CASSPRGGSNQPQHF,NA,TRBV6-5,TRBJ1-5
CAWSPGLILEAFF,NA,TRBV30,TRBJ1-1
CASSYSGPPTDTQYF,NA,TRBV6-6,TRBJ2-3